Sequencing of this T cell receptor beta chain was carried out in a study of OX40 agonist ivuxolimab in advanced cancers. Study in general: Every patient in dose escalation had hepatocellular carcinoma, melanoma, renal cell or head and neck cancer. The mean age was roughly 60 years, ranging from about 20 to 90, with around four fifths of participants male. Earlier treatment with anti-PD-1, anti-PD-L1 or anti-CTLA-4 was permitted, and over 35% had received some.

Germline V gives CDR1 KGHSH, CDR2 LQKENI. The CDR3 consists of 13 residues. The germline V and J ends were trimmed by 4 bases and 3 bases, with 10 bases remaining between them. The protocol was immunoSEQ multiplex PCR, while the TCRdb copy is restricted to in-frame clones and leaves out a portion. Seen here are 40,000 to 50,000 clones, roughly 86% observed once, and the top ten hold roughly 1.1%. The specimen comprised CD4+ or CD8+ T cells sorted from blood, sampled in a trial of the OX40 agonist ivuxolimab. This receptor was taken from an adult with an advanced solid tumor such as melanoma, head and neck, liver or kidney cancer. The gene calls are TRBV18 and TRBJ2-7, with no clear D. The CDR3 DNA is TGTGCCAGCTCACTGGGATCCAACTACGAGCAGTACTTC. Translation gives CASSLGSNYEQYF. The variable domain in full, with the rest retrieved from reference TRBV18 and TRBJ2-7, is NAGVMQNPRHLVRRRGQEARLRCSPMKGHSHVYWYRQLPEEGLKFMVYLQKENIIDESGMPKERFSAEFPKEGPSILRIQQVVRGDSAAYFCASSLGSNYEQYFGPGTRLTVT.